A selection of T cell receptor beta chains follows, all from one sample in a study of blood T cell repertoires in COVID-19. TCRdb keeps only in-frame clones here, not all; method: immunoSEQ multiplex PCR. The sample has roughly 120,000 clones, around 80% seen once. The sample consisted of peripheral blood. The receptors derive from a man in his fifties or sixties with acute or convalescent COVID-19. The CDR3 runs from the conserved cysteine through the conserved F or W. D genes are given only for firm matches. The size of a clone is reported for some rows only, either as once, few or many, or as a class for expanded clones.

>TRBV7-6|-|TRBD1|TRBJ2-2
CASRPGQGEGPGELFF
TGTGCCAGCAGGCCGGGACAGGGGGAAGGTCCCGGGGAGCTGTTTTTT
>TRBV7-9|-|TRBD1|TRBJ1-1
CASSLQGDTEAFF
TGTGCCAGCAGCTTACAGGGGGACACTGAAGCTTTCTTT
>TRBV20-1|-|-|TRBJ2-5
CSARLGETQYF
TGCAGTGCTCGACTTGGGGAGACCCAGTACTTC
>TRBV2|many|-|TRBJ2-7
CASSDVGGYEQYF
TGTGCCAGCAGTGATGTCGGGGGCTACGAGCAGTACTTC
>TRBV5-5|once|TRBD1|TRBJ2-7
CASSHDRGSEQYF
TGTGCCAGCAGTCACGACAGGGGGAGTGAGCAGTACTTC
>TRBV6-5|-|-|TRBJ2-1
CASSLALDNEQFF
TGTGCCAGCAGTTTAGCTTTGGACAATGAGCAGTTCTTC
>TRBV4-2|-|TRBD1|TRBJ2-7
CASSQGQGINEQYF
TGTGCCAGCAGCCAAGGACAGGGAATTAACGAGCAGTACTTC
>TRBV7-9|-|-|TRBJ2-1
CASSTTGSYNEQFF
TGTGCCAGCAGCACCACAGGGTCCTACAATGAGCAGTTCTTC
>TRBV6-5|-|-|TRBJ1-6
CASRAPWASPLHF
TGTGCCAGCAGAGCACCCTGGGCTTCACCCCTCCACTTT
>TRBV11-2|-|TRBD1|TRBJ1-2
CASSLALGTDRIYGYTF
TGTGCCAGCAGCTTAGCGCTTGGGACAGATCGGATCTATGGCTACACCTTC
>TRBV6-5|few|-|TRBJ2-7
CASQWAGNHEQYF
TGTGCCAGCCAATGGGCCGGGAACCACGAGCAGTACTTC
>TRBV14|-|-|TRBJ2-2
CASSQGLTGYNTGELFF
TGTGCCAGCAGCCAAGGCCTAACAGGGTACAACACCGGGGAGCTGTTTTTT